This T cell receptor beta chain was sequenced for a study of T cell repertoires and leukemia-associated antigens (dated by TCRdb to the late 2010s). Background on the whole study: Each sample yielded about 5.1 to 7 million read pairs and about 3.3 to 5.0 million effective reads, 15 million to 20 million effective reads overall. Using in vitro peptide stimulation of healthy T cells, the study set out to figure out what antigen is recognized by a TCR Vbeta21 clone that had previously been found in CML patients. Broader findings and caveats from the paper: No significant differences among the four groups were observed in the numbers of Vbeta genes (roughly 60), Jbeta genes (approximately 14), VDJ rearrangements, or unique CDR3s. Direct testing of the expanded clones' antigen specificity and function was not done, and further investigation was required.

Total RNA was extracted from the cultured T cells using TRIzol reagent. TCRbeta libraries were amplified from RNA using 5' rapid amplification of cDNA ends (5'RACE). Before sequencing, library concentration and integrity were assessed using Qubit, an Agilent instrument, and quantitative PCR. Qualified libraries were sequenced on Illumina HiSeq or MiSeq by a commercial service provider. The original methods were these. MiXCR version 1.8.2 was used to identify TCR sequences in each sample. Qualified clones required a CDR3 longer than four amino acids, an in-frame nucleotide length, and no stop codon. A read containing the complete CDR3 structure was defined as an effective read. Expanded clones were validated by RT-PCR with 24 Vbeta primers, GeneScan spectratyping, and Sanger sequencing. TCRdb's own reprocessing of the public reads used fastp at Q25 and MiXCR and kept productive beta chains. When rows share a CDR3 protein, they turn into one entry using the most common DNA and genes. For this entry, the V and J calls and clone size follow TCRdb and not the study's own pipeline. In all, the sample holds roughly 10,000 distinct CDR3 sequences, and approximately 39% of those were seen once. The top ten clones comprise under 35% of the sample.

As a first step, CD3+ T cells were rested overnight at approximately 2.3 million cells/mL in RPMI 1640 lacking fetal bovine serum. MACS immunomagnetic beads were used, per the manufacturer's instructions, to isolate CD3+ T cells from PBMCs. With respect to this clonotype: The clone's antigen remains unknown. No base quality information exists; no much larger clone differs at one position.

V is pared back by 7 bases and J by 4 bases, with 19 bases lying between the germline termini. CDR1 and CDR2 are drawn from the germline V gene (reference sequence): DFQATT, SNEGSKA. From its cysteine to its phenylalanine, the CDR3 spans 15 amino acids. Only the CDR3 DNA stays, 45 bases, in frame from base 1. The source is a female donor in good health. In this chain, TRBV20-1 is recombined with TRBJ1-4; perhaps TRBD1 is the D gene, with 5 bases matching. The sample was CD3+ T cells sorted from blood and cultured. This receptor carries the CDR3 CSVPSSGQLNEKLFF. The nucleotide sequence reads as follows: TGCAGTGTCCCAAGTTCAGGGCAGCTTAATGAAAAACTGTTTTTT.